This T cell receptor (beta chain) is drawn from a study of blood T cell repertoires in COVID-19. Study-wide background: The samples span acute and convalescent COVID-19 from the United States, Italy and Spain. PBMCs, B-cell-depleted T cells, or T cells were the source of the cDNA or gDNA that made up the material.

CDR1 SGHRS and CDR2 YFSETQ come from the germline V gene. The CDR3 consists of 16 residues. V gave up 5 bases and J gave up 1 base; unmatched junction bases: 12. In the authors' workflow: Amplification of reference gene primers was used by the study to estimate nucleated cell counts. Clones were sequenced by immunoSEQ multiplex PCR, and TCRdb holds only the in-frame ones, with some missing. That table gives V, J and clone size, and the DNA gave D and trimming. The table lists about 140,000 clones, approximately 87% of them singletons. Sequences were obtained from peripheral blood. The V call is TRBV5-1, the J call TRBJ2-7; TRBD1 matches at 7 bases. The receptor comes from a woman aged 40 to 50 with acute or convalescent COVID-19. CDR3 sequence reads: CASSEGAGRVSYEQYF. The CDR3 region has the DNA TGCGCCAGCAGTGAGGGGGCCGGGCGGGTTTCCTACGAGCAGTACTTC. Based on the CDR3 plus reference TRBV5-1 and TRBJ2-7, the full variable domain is KAGVTQTPRYLIKTRGQQVTLSCSPISGHRSVSWYQQTPGQGLQFLFEYFSETQRNKGNFPGRFSGRQFSNSRSEMNVSTLELGDSALYLCASSEGAGRVSYEQYFGPGTRLTVT.